This T cell receptor beta chain is drawn from a study of cytotoxic CD8 clonotypes in ibrutinib-treated CLL. About the research overall: Mean per-sample yields comprised around 250,000 productive templates and roughly 86,000 productive rearrangements. General study points: A difference in sampling times existed between sustained-remission and progressing patients. Starting clonality was above that of age-matched healthy donors and tracked circulating CD8+ T-cell counts.

As concerns this clone: Its specificity is unknown.

Using immunoSEQ multiplex PCR, the repertoire was profiled, and TCRdb retains in-frame clones only, with some absent. The sample yields 15,000 to 20,000 clones, approximately 84% seen once. Germline V gene data show CDR1 as MGHDK and CDR2 as SYGVNS. V gave up 3 bases and J gave up 3 bases; unmatched junction bases: 10. The CDR3 runs 16 residues. Material: PBMCs, obtained before ibrutinib treatment. The chain combines TRBV25-1 with TRBJ1-1; 7 positions match TRBD1. This clonotype was obtained from a human donor with chronic lymphocytic leukemia. The CDR3 loop is CASSDPMDRFHTEAFF. As DNA, the CDR3 is TGTGCCAGCAGTGACCCTATGGACAGGTTCCACACTGAAGCTTTCTTT.